This T cell receptor beta chain was observed in a study of T cell clonotyping in hematopoietic cell transplantation (dated by TCRdb to about 2021). At the level of the whole study: In the study, 140 or so blood samples were gathered from 30 to 40 consecutive transplant recipients and their related donors. Recruitment of patients ran from 2015 to early 2017, and follow-up continued until late 2020 or until death.

As regards this clone: Its antigen target is currently unknown. No clone much larger than this one lies a single base away; base qualities are absent.

Here is what the overall study found, with its caveats: Sample size was limited, and cells were not sorted, so CD4 and CD8 repertoire contributions could not be separated. Recipient repertoires showed only a small fraction of overlap with donor repertoires, and over 97% appeared de novo at the given depth. Broader posttransplant TCR repertoire diversity was predicted by donor and pretransplant recipient Inverse Simpson Index values. After transplant, TCR diversity in recipients dropped, and pathologically expanded clonotypes increased progressively from day 30 to day 180.

Related transplant donors provided blood samples for TCR beta sequencing. Nuclei Lysis Solution was used to extract genomic DNA from fresh or cryopreserved unfractionated peripheral blood mononuclear cells. The immunoSEQ assay, a bias-controlled multiplex PCR using V- and J-specific primers, was used to amplify TCR beta CDR3 regions from genomic DNA. A second PCR step added a proprietary barcode and Illumina adapter sequences to the CDR3 amplicons. An Illumina MiSeq instrument was used to sequence the CDR3 libraries. The authors' analysis ran thus. Export and quality control were performed with immunoSEQ Analyzer 3.0, and downstream analyses were performed with R Bioconductor and Immunarch. Repertoire metrics were calculated using only productive rearrangements within the normalized downsampled data set. In the normalized cohort, a clonotype counted as pathologically expanded if the clonotype was larger than 5 templates. Repertoire diversity was measured with the Inverse Simpson Index. The non-normalized data set was used for CMV-specificity analyses so that all clonotypes could be captured. What TCRdb holds here is the immuneACCESS table cut down to in-frame rearrangements. Part of the clones is not present; checked against another copy, under half of the missing clones reflect an unresolved V gene, and the others are unexplained. V, J and clone size are taken as reported in that table, and D and trimming were inferred from the DNA itself. The sample table records 37,000 or so clones; over 80% of these occur just once. The ten largest account for approximately 2% of the sample.

The clonotype comes from a woman in her thirties or forties in good health. Some clones in this sample may be carry-over from other donors' samples. Sequencing was performed on peripheral blood mononuclear cells.

The nucleotide sequence reads TGTGCCTGGAGTGTTGGTCAGCCCCAGCATTTT. It translates as CAWSVGQPQHF. The chain is encoded by TRBV30 joined to TRBJ1-5, with the D gene not clear enough to name. CDR1 and CDR2, looked up from the germline V gene (reference sequence), are GTSNPN and SVGIG. V is reduced by 0 bases and J by 6 bases, leaving a spacing of 3 bases between them. The cysteine opens and the phenylalanine closes a CDR3 of 11 amino acids. Only CDR3 DNA is held: 33 bases, read in frame from base 1.